These 25 T cell receptor beta chains were all obtained from the same sample, sequenced in a study of T cell repertoires in cytomegalovirus infection. TCRdb reprocessed the reads via MiXCR and lists one record per CDR3 protein. The data hold around 240,000 distinct CDR3 sequences, with 22% observed a single time. The sample taken for sequencing was CD8+ T cells from PBMCs. The receptors shown here come from a human donor in good health (CMV status not recorded). Some clones in this sample may be carry-over from other donors' samples.

This clonotype has a count of ten or more. The chain joins TRBV7-2 to TRBJ2-5; TRBD2 matches at 7 bases. The ends lost 5 bases at V and 3 bases at J; junction bases unmatched: 9. This CDR3 region has 15 residues. The germline gives CDR1 SGHTA, CDR2 FQGNSA. The CDR3 DNA reads as TGTGCCAGCAGCGCATACCGGGACTATAAAGAGACCCAGTACTTC. Translated: CASSAYRDYKETQYF.

The rearrangement joins TRBV14 to TRBJ1-1; weak D call: TRBD1 (6 bases). The CDR3 length is 15 residues. Trimming stripped 0 bases from V and 4 bases from J, with 12 bases between. Germline-derived CDR1 and CDR2 are SGHDN and FVKESK. This chain's CDR3 is CASSQDSGASTEAFF. The CDR3 DNA follows: TGTGCCAGCAGCCAAGATTCGGGGGCAAGCACTGAAGCTTTCTTT.

The chain recombines TRBV20-1 with TRBJ2-7; 9 bases line up with TRBD2. After removal of 5 bases from V and 2 bases from J, the junction contained 4 bases not matched to a gene. This CDR3 spans 13 amino acids. Germline CDR1 reads DFQATT; CDR2 reads SNEGSKA (reference sequence). CDR3 DNA sequence: TGCAGTGCTGGGGGACTAGCTACCTACGAGCAGTACTTC. As protein: CSAGGLATYEQYF.

This clonotype was counted between two and nine times. V is TRBV11-2 and J is TRBJ2-7; 8 bases are a match to TRBD1. Per germline, CDR1 SGHAT and CDR2 FQNNGV. CDR3 length: 15 residues. The J segment lost 2 bases and the V segment lost 2 bases, leaving 5 bases of the junction unmatched. The CDR3 DNA is TGTGCCAGCAGCTTATCCGGGACAGGACCCTACGAGCAGTACTTC. Protein: CASSLSGTGPYEQYF.

This clonotype was counted only a few times. The CDR3 DNA is TGTGCCACCAGCGGTGGGGCTGGAGAAAAACTGTTTTTT. It encodes CATSGGAGEKLFF. V is TRBV15 and J is TRBJ1-4, with a possible D match to TRBD1 (5 bases). The germline V gene has CDR1 LNHNV and CDR2 YYDKDF (reference sequence). Trimming took 5 bases from V and 8 from J, leaving 12 bases between them. The length of the CDR3 is 13 residues.

The rearrangement joins TRBV14 to TRBJ2-1; no definite D call. The V gene's germline CDR1 is SGHDN and CDR2 FVKESK. CDR3 size: 16 residues. The V end was cut by 6 bases, the J end by 0 bases, with 15 bases between. The CDR3 coding sequence is TGTGCCAGCAGAGCTTCTCTTGCTAGCTCCTACAATGAGCAGTTCTTC. Translation: CASRASLASSYNEQFF.

This rearrangement joins TRBV28 to TRBJ2-7; 7 positions agree with TRBD1. The CDR3 contains 15 residues. V gave up 8 bases and J gave up 0 bases; unmatched junction bases: 10. The germline gives CDR1 MDHEN, CDR2 SYDVKM. The CDR3 sequence: CASGTGDPNSYEQYF. CDR3 coding DNA: TGTGCCAGCGGTACAGGGGACCCGAACTCCTACGAGCAGTACTTC.

This clonotype was seen just once. This chain joins TRBV20-1 and TRBJ1-2; 8 bases are shared with TRBD1. Germline loops: CDR1 DFQATT, CDR2 SNEGSKA (reference sequence). V lost 5 bases and J lost 2; bases outside the gene matches: 4. The CDR3 is made up of 13 amino acids. In DNA, the CDR3 is TGCAGTGCTCTGGACAGGGTGAACTATGGCTACACCTTC. This encodes CSALDRVNYGYTF.

This chain uses TRBV20-1 with TRBJ2-5; D is tentatively TRBD1 or TRBD2 (5 bases each). The germline gives CDR1 DFQATT, CDR2 SNEGSKA (reference sequence). V was pared by 0 bases and J by 5 bases, with 13 bases between. CDR3 length: 14 residues. CDR3 in amino acids: CSARDGDGVETQYF. Here the CDR3 DNA reads TGCAGTGCTAGAGATGGGGACGGGGTGGAGACCCAGTACTTC.

The V call is TRBV27, the J call TRBJ1-2; D not certain. CDR1 is MNHEY, CDR2 SMNVEV, per germline (reference sequence). The CDR3 length is 12 residues. Trimming shortened V by 6 bases and J by 8 bases, and 13 bases separated the two germline ends. Here the CDR3 reads CASRGDYTGYTF. Here the CDR3 DNA reads TGTGCCAGCAGGGGAGATTATACGGGCTACACCTTC.

This clonotype was detected ten times or more. The chain combines TRBV2 with TRBJ2-1; the match to TRBD1 covers 9 bases. The CDR3 sequence is 14 residues long. Losses at the gene ends were 10 bases for V and 8 bases for J; bases not matched to a gene: 12. In germline, CDR1 is SNHLY, CDR2 FYNNEI. The CDR3 DNA sequence: TGTGCCATGACCGGGACAGGGAGGTTGGATGAGCAGTTCTTC. Its protein is CAMTGTGRLDEQFF.

This clonotype was counted only a few times. The CDR3 nucleotides read TGTGCCAGCAGTGATACGCCCCAAAAAAGCTACGAGCAGTACTTC. This encodes CASSDTPQKSYEQYF. The V gene is TRBV25-1, the J gene TRBJ2-7; D is ambiguous. The V gene lost 3 bases and the J gene lost 3 bases, with 15 bases spanning the gap. Per the germline V gene, CDR1 is MGHDK and CDR2 is SYGVNS. The CDR3 loop spans 15 amino acids.

This chain uses TRBV10-3 with TRBJ2-5; TRBD1 matches 7 bases. The V segment lost 3 bases and the J segment 0 bases; nucleotides outside the gene matches: 19. The V gene's germline CDR1 is ENHRY and CDR2 SYGVKD. The CDR3 has 20 amino acids. CDR3 DNA sequence: TGTGCCATCAGTGAAAGACAGGGCCCCAAACCCCTTTGGTACCAAGAGACCCAGTACTTC. Translated: CAISERQGPKPLWYQETQYF.

The table lists this clonotype with many counts. This chain connects TRBV7-8 to TRBJ2-3; possible D gene TRBD2, 6 bases. V was cut by 5 bases and J by 3 bases, with 21 bases left in between. This CDR3 is built from 17 residues. The germline gives CDR1 SGHVS, CDR2 FQNEAQ. CDR3 protein: CASSLRAGGMGTDTQYF. The CDR3 coding sequence is TGTGCCAGCAGCCTACGGGCCGGGGGTATGGGGACAGATACGCAGTATTTT.

V usage is TRBV7-8 and J usage is TRBJ1-5; tentative D call: TRBD1 (5 bases). Germline V gene data show CDR1 as SGHVS and CDR2 as FQNEAQ. V lost 4 bases and J lost 0, with 10 bases in between. The CDR3 length is 15 residues. The CDR3 DNA sequence: TGTGCCAGCAGCTCAGGACAATATAGCAATCAGCCCCAGCATTTT. Protein: CASSSGQYSNQPQHF.

This clonotype was picked up a small number of times. The chain couples TRBV7-6 to TRBJ1-6; unclear D gene. This CDR3 has 17 amino acids. The V and J ends lost 3 bases and 6 bases respectively, with 18 bases between them. Germline V lookup: CDR1 SGHVS, CDR2 FNYEAQ. The CDR3 nucleotides are TGTGCCAGCAGCTTGTACGAGGTCGGCAGCTCTAATTCACCCCTCCACTTT. Encoded protein: CASSLYEVGSSNSPLHF.

This clonotype was counted between two and nine times. V usage is TRBV4-2 and J usage is TRBJ1-1; maybe TRBD1 (5 bases). The ends were cut back, 4 bases at V and 5 bases at J, with 20 bases in the middle. The germline V gene encodes CDR1 LGHNA and CDR2 YNFKEQ. The CDR3 sequence is 16 residues long. The CDR3 coding sequence is TGTGCCAGCAGCCTACCGCTCCAGGGTCAGAGGACTGAAGCTTTCTTT. This codes for CASSLPLQGQRTEAFF.

This clonotype was detected many times. The chain recombines TRBV7-9 with TRBJ2-4; D is tentatively TRBD1 or TRBD2 (5 bases each). V lost 0 bases, J lost 7 bases, and 13 bases lay in between. Germline V gives CDR1 SEHNR, CDR2 FQNEAQ (reference sequence). This CDR3 has 15 amino acids. DNA for the CDR3: TGTGCCAGCAGCTTAGCGGGGGTTGAGAGGAACATTCAGTACTTC. This encodes CASSLAGVERNIQYF.

Many counts were recorded for this clonotype. The gene calls are TRBV19 and TRBJ2-2; D possibly corresponds to TRBD2 (6 bases). The length of the CDR3 is 16 residues. From germline, CDR1 is LNHDA and CDR2 SQIVND (reference sequence). The V gene lost 0 bases and the J gene lost 4 bases, with 12 bases spanning the gap. The CDR3 DNA sequence: TGTGCCAGTAGTATAGACTTGGGGGGAACCACCGGGGAGCTGTTTTTT. Translation gives CASSIDLGGTTGELFF.

The rearrangement links TRBV2 to TRBJ2-3; 12 bases fit TRBD2. The V gene's germline CDR1 is SNHLY and CDR2 FYNNEI. Germline trimming cut 7 bases from V and 13 bases from J; bases unmatched to any gene: 6. The CDR3 contains 12 residues. The CDR3 protein is CASNPLAGGEYF. CDR3 sequence (DNA): TGTGCCAGCAATCCACTAGCGGGGGGCGAGTATTTT.

This clonotype showed up just a few times. The V gene is TRBV24-1, the J gene TRBJ2-1; TRBD2 agrees at 12 bases. The CDR3 length is 19 residues. CDR1 is KGHDR and CDR2 is SFDVKD in the germline V gene. The junction had 6 bases not matched to a gene; V was cut back by 0 bases and J by 1 base. CDR3: CATSDLDPTSGGSYNEQFF. CDR3 DNA: TGTGCCACCAGTGATTTGGACCCGACTAGCGGGGGTTCCTACAATGAGCAGTTCTTC.

This clonotype was found a few times. The V call is TRBV12-3 or TRBV12-4, the J call TRBJ2-1, with 14 bases aligning to TRBD2. The CDR3 has 17 amino acids. V trimming: 5 bases; J trimming: 2 bases; junction bases outside the gene matches: 5. The CDR3 here is CASSPRTSGGPYNEQFF. The CDR3 DNA reads as TGTGCCAGCAGTCCCCGGACTAGCGGGGGGCCCTACAATGAGCAGTTCTTC.

This clonotype was seen more than once but under ten times. CDR3 sequence: CASSIGQGHQPQHF. CDR3 coding DNA: TGTGCCAGTAGTATTGGTCAGGGCCATCAGCCCCAGCATTTT. This sequence joins TRBV19 and TRBJ1-5, with a tentative D call TRBD1 (5 bases). CDR3 length: 14 residues. The V gene's germline CDR1 is LNHDA and CDR2 SQIVND (reference sequence). V gave up 3 bases and J gave up 5 bases, with 11 bases separating them.

This chain joins TRBV2 and TRBJ2-7; no definite D call. The CDR3 has 13 residues. The V gene lost 5 bases and the J gene lost 0 bases, with 8 bases spanning the gap. Germline CDR1 reads SNHLY; CDR2 reads FYNNEI. CDR3 residues: CASSSIDSYEQYF. DNA for the CDR3: TGTGCCAGCAGTTCCATAGACTCCTACGAGCAGTACTTC.

A few counts support this clonotype. The chain uses TRBV5-1 and TRBJ1-1, with TRBD1 matching 9 bases. V lost 3 bases to trimming and J lost 4 bases; unmatched junction nucleotides: 13. The CDR3 length is 17 residues. The germline V gene encodes CDR1 SGHRS and CDR2 YFSETQ. The CDR3 DNA is TGCGCCAGCAGCTACAGGGGGCGCGGCGCAATGACCACTGAAGCTTTCTTT. Translating gives CASSYRGRGAMTTEAFF.